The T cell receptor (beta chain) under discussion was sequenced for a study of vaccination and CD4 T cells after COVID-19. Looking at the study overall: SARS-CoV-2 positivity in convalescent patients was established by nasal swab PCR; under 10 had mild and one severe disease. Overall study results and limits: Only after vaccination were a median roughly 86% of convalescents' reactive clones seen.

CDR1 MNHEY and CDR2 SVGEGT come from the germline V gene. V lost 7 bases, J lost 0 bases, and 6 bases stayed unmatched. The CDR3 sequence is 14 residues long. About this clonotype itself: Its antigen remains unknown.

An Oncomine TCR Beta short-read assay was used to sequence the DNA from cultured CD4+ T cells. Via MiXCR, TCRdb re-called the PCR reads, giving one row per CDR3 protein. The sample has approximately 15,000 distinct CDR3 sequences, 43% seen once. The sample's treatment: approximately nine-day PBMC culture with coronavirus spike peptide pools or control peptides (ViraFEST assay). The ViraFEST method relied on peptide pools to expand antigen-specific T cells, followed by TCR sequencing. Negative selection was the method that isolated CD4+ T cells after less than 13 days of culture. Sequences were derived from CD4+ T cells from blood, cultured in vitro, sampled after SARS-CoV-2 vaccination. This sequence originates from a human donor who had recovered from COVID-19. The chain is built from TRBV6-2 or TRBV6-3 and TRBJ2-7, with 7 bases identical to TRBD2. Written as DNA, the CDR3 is TGTGCCAGCAAGCCGAGCGGGATCTCCTACGAGCAGTACTTC. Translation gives CASKPSGISYEQYF.